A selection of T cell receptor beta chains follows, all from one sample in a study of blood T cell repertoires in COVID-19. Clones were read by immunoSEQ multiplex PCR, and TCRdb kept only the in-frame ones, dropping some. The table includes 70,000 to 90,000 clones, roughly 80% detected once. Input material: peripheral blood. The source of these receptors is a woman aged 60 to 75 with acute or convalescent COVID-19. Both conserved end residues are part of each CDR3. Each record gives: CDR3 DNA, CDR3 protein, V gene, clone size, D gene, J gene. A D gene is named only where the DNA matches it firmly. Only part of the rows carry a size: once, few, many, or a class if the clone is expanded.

DNA: TGTGCCAGCAGCAAATGTACAGTTACGTGGGACACTGAAGCTTTCTTT
CDR3: CASSKCTVTWDTEAFF
V: TRBV21-1
size: -
D: -
J: TRBJ1-1

DNA: TGTGCCAGTAACTCCGGGACAGGGGGCGACTACACCTTC
CDR3: CASNSGTGGDYTF
V: TRBV19
size: few
D: TRBD1
J: TRBJ1-2

DNA: TGTGCCAGTAGTATGGCAGGGATGAAAATCAATCAGCCCCAGCATTTT
CDR3: CASSMAGMKINQPQHF
V: TRBV19
size: -
D: -
J: TRBJ1-5

DNA: TGTGCCAGCAGCGGGACAGGGTACACCGGGGAGCTGTTTTTT
CDR3: CASSGTGYTGELFF
V: TRBV14
size: -
D: TRBD1
J: TRBJ2-2

DNA: TGTGCCATCAGTGAGTCTCAGGACTACCAAGAGACCCAGTACTTC
CDR3: CAISESQDYQETQYF
V: TRBV10-3
size: -
D: -
J: TRBJ2-5

DNA: TGTGCCAGCAGCTTATTTTGGGGGCTCGGCTACGAGCAGTACTTC
CDR3: CASSLFWGLGYEQYF
V: TRBV11-2
size: -
D: -
J: TRBJ2-7

DNA: TGTGCCAGCAAGGGAGGGTCAGGGAACACCGGGGAGCTGTTTTTT
CDR3: CASKGGSGNTGELFF
V: TRBV2
size: -
D: TRBD2
J: TRBJ2-2

DNA: TGTGCTAGTGGTTTGCGCGGGGGGGAGGAGACCCAGTACTTC
CDR3: CASGLRGGEETQYF
V: TRBV12-5
size: once
D: TRBD2
J: TRBJ2-5

DNA: TGTGCCTGGAGCACAGGGGTCGGGAATGGCTACACCTTC
CDR3: CAWSTGVGNGYTF
V: TRBV30
size: -
D: TRBD1
J: TRBJ1-2

DNA: TGTGCCACCAGTGATTCTAAGGGGGCCGTCTCCTACAATGAGCAGTTCTTC
CDR3: CATSDSKGAVSYNEQFF
V: TRBV24-1
size: -
D: TRBD1
J: TRBJ2-1

DNA: TGTGCCACCAGCAGTCCCGGGACAGGGGGCAGTCAGCCCCAGCATTTT
CDR3: CATSSPGTGGSQPQHF
V: TRBV15
size: -
D: TRBD1
J: TRBJ1-5

DNA: TGTGCCAGCAGGGTTTCTATCCGGGACAGGGGTTTAGGGGCCTTC
CDR3: CASRVSIRDRGLGAF
V: TRBV2
size: -
D: TRBD1
J: TRBJ1-2

DNA: TGTGCCACCAGTGATTGGAGGAGCACAGATACGCAGTATTTT
CDR3: CATSDWRSTDTQYF
V: TRBV24-1
size: -
D: -
J: TRBJ2-3

DNA: TGTGCCATCAGTGAATCAGCGGGGGCGATTAATGAGCAGTTCTTC
CDR3: CAISESAGAINEQFF
V: TRBV10-3
size: -
D: TRBD2
J: TRBJ2-1

DNA: TGTGCCACCCTCGCCACTACGGAAGAGACCCAGTACTTC
CDR3: CATLATTEETQYF
V: TRBV6-5
size: many
D: -
J: TRBJ2-5

DNA: TGTGCCAGCAGCGTAAGGCCCGATGCAGGTAATGAGCAGTTCTTC
CDR3: CASSVRPDAGNEQFF
V: TRBV9
size: -
D: -
J: TRBJ2-1

DNA: TGTGCCAGCAGCCCGGACAGTTCGTTGACTTACGAGCAGTACTTC
CDR3: CASSPDSSLTYEQYF
V: TRBV5-4
size: -
D: -
J: TRBJ2-7

DNA: TGTGCCAGCAGGGGAGGGGGATACAAAACTAATGAAAAACTGTTTTTT
CDR3: CASRGGGYKTNEKLFF
V: TRBV28
size: -
D: -
J: TRBJ1-4

DNA: TGCGCCAGCAGTCTAAGATCTAACTATGGCTACACCTTC
CDR3: CASSLRSNYGYTF
V: TRBV5-1
size: -
D: -
J: TRBJ1-2

DNA: TGTGCCAGTAGTATCATGGGACTAGCGGGGGGCGTCCAAGAGACCCAGTACTTC
CDR3: CASSIMGLAGGVQETQYF
V: TRBV19
size: -
D: TRBD2
J: TRBJ2-5

DNA: TGTGCCAGCAGCCAACAGACTAGCGGGGGGTTTTATCCAGGGGCAGATACGCAGTATTTT
CDR3: CASSQQTSGGFYPGADTQYF
V: TRBV3-1/TRBV3-2
size: -
D: TRBD2
J: TRBJ2-3

DNA: TGTGCCAGCAGTGAATCGCAAGCGGGGGGCACAGATACGCAGTATTTT
CDR3: CASSESQAGGTDTQYF
V: TRBV2
size: once
D: TRBD2
J: TRBJ2-3

DNA: TGTGCCAGCAGCTTAGTAGGGGGACACCGATCGAACACCGGGGAGCTGTTTTTT
CDR3: CASSLVGGHRSNTGELFF
V: TRBV11-2
size: -
D: -
J: TRBJ2-2

DNA: TGCGCCAGCAGCAGGCAGGGCGAATCTGGGGCCAACGTCCTGACTTTC
CDR3: CASSRQGESGANVLTF
V: TRBV5-1
size: -
D: -
J: TRBJ2-6

DNA: TGTGCCAGCAGCCGTATTAGAACAGGGACGAACACTGAAGCTTTCTTT
CDR3: CASSRIRTGTNTEAFF
V: TRBV3-1/TRBV3-2
size: -
D: -
J: TRBJ1-1

DNA: TGTGCCAGCAGCTTGGAAAGGGGTAGGGGCACTGAAGCTTTCTTT
CDR3: CASSLERGRGTEAFF
V: TRBV5-4
size: -
D: -
J: TRBJ1-1

DNA: TGTGCCACCAGTGACCGGGATCCGAACACCGGGGAGCTGTTTTTT
CDR3: CATSDRDPNTGELFF
V: TRBV24-1
size: few
D: -
J: TRBJ2-2

DNA: TGTGCCAGCAGTTACTCAAGGAGCTCTGGGGCCAACGTCCTGACTTTC
CDR3: CASSYSRSSGANVLTF
V: TRBV6-5
size: -
D: -
J: TRBJ2-6

DNA: TGTGCCAGCAGTGTAAGCAGGGAAGCTTTCTTT
CDR3: CASSVSREAFF
V: TRBV2
size: many
D: -
J: TRBJ1-1

DNA: TGCAGCGTTTCACCGGGACTAGGGATCACAGATACGCAGTATTTT
CDR3: CSVSPGLGITDTQYF
V: TRBV29-1
size: -
D: TRBD2
J: TRBJ2-3

DNA: TGTGCCAGCAGCGTTGCCCTGGGACAGAGCACAGATACGCAGTATTTT
CDR3: CASSVALGQSTDTQYF
V: TRBV9
size: -
D: TRBD1
J: TRBJ2-3

DNA: TGTGCCAGTACGCGGCAGGGGTACGGGGCCAACGTCCTGACTTTC
CDR3: CASTRQGYGANVLTF
V: TRBV19
size: -
D: -
J: TRBJ2-6